The 30 T cell receptor beta chains listed next were all sequenced from one sample in a study of T cell responses to AZD1222 COVID-19 vaccine. This table comes from immunoSEQ multiplex PCR, and its TCRdb copy is limited to in-frame clones, with some not included. The data hold over 100,000 clones, with under 95% observed a single time. The sequencing used peripheral blood, collected 28 days after the second AZD1222 dose. The receptor source for this set is an adult who received the AZD1222 COVID-19 vaccine.

The chain combines TRBV30 with TRBJ2-1, with 8 bases identical to TRBD1. In germline, CDR1 is GTSNPN, CDR2 SVGIG (reference sequence). There are 14 residues in the CDR3. V was pared by 8 bases and J by 4 bases, with 10 bases of the junction left unmatched. DNA for the CDR3: TGTGCCGGAGGGACCGGACAGGGATACAATGAGCAGTTCTTC. Its protein product is CAGGTGQGYNEQFF.

J is TRBJ2-7 and V is TRBV3-1 (or the pseudogene TRBV3-2); TRBD2 might be the D (6 bases). Trimming shortened V by 1 base and J by 2 bases, and 6 bases separated the two germline ends. Germline CDR1 reads LGHDT; CDR2 reads YNNKEL (reference sequence). The CDR3 length is 13 residues. For the CDR3, the DNA is TGTGCCAGCAGCCAAGGCGGGACCTACGAGCAGTACTTC. Its protein is CASSQGGTYEQYF.

CDR3 coding DNA: TGTGCCAGCTCCCCGCCGTATGTGGGGGTCTATGGCTACACCTTC. The encoded protein is CASSPPYVGVYGYTF. The V gene is TRBV18, the J gene TRBJ1-2; possible D gene TRBD1, 5 bases. Germline V lookup: CDR1 KGHSH, CDR2 LQKENI. Deletions cut 6 bases from V and 4 bases from J, with 18 bases between. CDR3 length equals 15 residues.

This chain joins TRBV7-9 and TRBJ1-1; no definite D call. Germline CDR1 SEHNR, CDR2 FQNEAQ (reference sequence). The CDR3 covers 15 residues. V lost 2 bases, J lost 2 bases, and 12 bases lay in between. The CDR3 loop reads CASSLRVEGNTEAFF. CDR3 DNA: TGTGCCAGCAGCTTACGGGTAGAGGGTAACACTGAAGCTTTCTTT.

The V call is TRBV5-1, the J call TRBJ2-1; D is undetermined. Germline values: CDR1 SGHRS, CDR2 YFSETQ. V lost 0 bases to trimming and J lost 2 bases, with 9 bases between them. The CDR3 consists of 15 residues. CDR3 loop: CASSLAPGAYNEQFF. Here the CDR3 DNA reads TGCGCCAGCAGCTTGGCCCCAGGAGCCTACAATGAGCAGTTCTTC.

The chain joins TRBV28 to TRBJ2-3, with 13 bases aligning to TRBD2. The J segment lost 3 bases and the V segment lost 6 bases, leaving 9 bases of the junction unmatched. CDR1 is MDHEN and CDR2 is SYDVKM in the germline V gene. The CDR3 loop spans 17 amino acids. CDR3 coding DNA: TGTGCCAGCAGCTGGACTAGCGGGAGAGAAGGTACAGATACGCAGTATTTT. Translated, it gives CASSWTSGREGTDTQYF.

The V and J genes are TRBV20-1 and TRBJ1-2; the D gene is possibly TRBD1 (5 bases). The germline V gene has CDR1 DFQATT and CDR2 SNEGSKA (reference sequence). This CDR3 is built from 11 residues. With 3 bases removed from V and 6 bases from J, the gap between germline ends came to 8 bases. CDR3 nucleotides: TGCAGTGCTAGGGGGGAACATGGCTACACCTTC. Its translation: CSARGEHGYTF.

The chain employs TRBV2 and TRBJ1-1, with D hard to call. The germline V and J ends were trimmed by 6 bases and 1 base, with 6 bases remaining between them. The CDR3 extends over 12 amino acids. CDR1 SNHLY and CDR2 FYNNEI come from the germline V gene. In nucleotides, the CDR3 is TGTGCCAGCAGCCTACAGAACACTGAAGCTTTCTTT. Encoded protein: CASSLQNTEAFF.

This rearrangement joins TRBV16 to TRBJ1-6; TRBD1 agrees at 8 bases. Germline CDR1 KGHSY, CDR2 FQNENV. The V segment lost 3 bases and the J segment 5 bases; nucleotides outside the gene matches: 3. The CDR3 runs 15 residues. In DNA form, the CDR3 reads TGTGCCAGCAGCCAGGGGACAGGACATAATTCACCCCTCCACTTT. Translated, it gives CASSQGTGHNSPLHF.

The chain joins TRBV5-4 to TRBJ2-7; TRBD1 matches 8 bases. Losses at the gene ends were 4 bases for V and 3 bases for J; bases not matched to a gene: 9. The CDR3 length is 15 residues. Germline assignment: CDR1 SGHNT and CDR2 YYREEE (reference sequence). The CDR3, as DNA: TGTGCCAGCAGCCCAACCGGGACAGGAGACTACGAGCAGTACTTC. Encoded protein: CASSPTGTGDYEQYF.

The gene calls are TRBV3-1 (or the pseudogene TRBV3-2) and TRBJ1-4; maybe TRBD1 (5 bases). From germline, CDR1 is LGHDT and CDR2 YNNKEL (reference sequence). The CDR3 consists of 16 residues. Trimming left V 4 bases short and J 7 bases short, with 19 bases between. The chain's CDR3 is CASSRSSLGEGEKLFF. CDR3 nucleotide sequence: TGTGCCAGCAGCCGAAGTTCCTTAGGGGAGGGTGAAAAACTGTTTTTT.

The rearrangement uses TRBV11-2 and TRBJ2-2; the match to TRBD1 covers 9 bases. The germline V gene encodes CDR1 SGHAT and CDR2 FQNNGV. This CDR3 is built from 15 residues. With 4 bases clipped from V and 5 bases from J, the junction kept 5 bases outside the gene matches. The CDR3 bases are TGTGCCAGCAGCTGGTGGACAGGGGATACCGGGGAGCTGTTTTTT. This sequence encodes CASSWWTGDTGELFF.

The chain is built from TRBV11-2 and TRBJ2-7, with D possibly matching TRBD2 (5 bases). There are 15 residues in the CDR3. The V gene's germline CDR1 is SGHAT and CDR2 FQNNGV. V lost 3 bases and J lost 6, with 18 bases in between. The CDR3 DNA reads TGTGCCAGCAGCTTGCGAGGGCCCGAATTGAGCGAGCAGTACTTC. Translated, it gives CASSLRGPELSEQYF.

This clone was detected once. The V call is TRBV2, the J call TRBJ1-5; 7 bases map to TRBD1. Trimming at V came to 6 bases and at J to 4 bases, leaving 6 bases not matched to a gene. The CDR3 consists of 14 residues. Germline lookup yields CDR1 SNHLY and CDR2 FYNNEI. CDR3: CASSADRVNQPQHF. The CDR3 DNA reads as TGTGCCAGCAGCGCAGACAGGGTAAATCAGCCCCAGCATTTT.

This chain links TRBV6-5 with TRBJ1-1; no clear D. The CDR3 spans 13 residues. V dropped 1 base and J dropped 3 bases, with 6 bases sitting between them. The V gene's germline CDR1 is MNHEY and CDR2 SVGAGI. CDR3: CASSYLGDTEAFF. CDR3 nucleotide sequence: TGTGCCAGCAGTTACTTGGGAGACACTGAAGCTTTCTTT.

This chain uses TRBV18 with TRBJ2-7, with 8 bases fitting TRBD1. The junction had 6 bases not matched to a gene; V was cut back by 5 bases and J by 3 bases. CDR3 length equals 14 residues. CDR1 is KGHSH and CDR2 is LQKENI in the germline V gene. CDR3 amino acids: CASSTRDRIYEQYF. The DNA of the CDR3 is TGTGCCAGCTCAACCCGGGACAGGATCTACGAGCAGTACTTC.

The genes are TRBV2 and TRBJ2-1; possibly TRBD2 for D (5 bases). CDR3 length equals 15 residues. Germline V gene lookup returns CDR1 SNHLY and CDR2 FYNNEI. V was shortened by 7 bases and J by 8 bases, with 21 bases between the two germline ends. CDR3 amino acids: CASTYAREVNDEQFF. The CDR3 DNA sequence: TGTGCCAGCACCTACGCGAGGGAAGTTAACGATGAGCAGTTCTTC.

The chain carries TRBV4-2 and TRBJ1-5, with 8 bases fitting TRBD1. CDR1 is LGHNA and CDR2 is YNFKEQ in the germline V gene. The CDR3 covers 15 residues. Trimming took 1 base from V and 11 from J; bases not matched to a gene: 10. The CDR3 spells CASSQATQGVSTQHF. CDR3 nucleotide sequence: TGTGCCAGCAGCCAAGCAACACAGGGGGTTTCGACCCAGCATTTT.

The CDR3 DNA follows: TGTGCCAGCAGCCAAACAGGACAGGGCGCTGAAGCTTTCTTT. Its protein is CASSQTGQGAEAFF. This chain joins TRBV9 and TRBJ1-1, with TRBD1 matching over 8 bases. The CDR3 length is 14 residues. Germline values: CDR1 SGDLS, CDR2 YYNGEE. V shed 4 bases and J 6 bases; nucleotides not matched to a gene: 8.

This clone appeared a single time. As DNA, the CDR3 is TGTGCCAGCTCACCAGGGACTCGCAATGAGCAGTTCTTC. Translated: CASSPGTRNEQFF. The chain joins TRBV18 to TRBJ2-1; tentative D call: TRBD2 (6 bases). Between the trimmed V and J ends, which lost 2 bases and 6 bases, there was a span of 8 bases. This CDR3 is 13 amino acids long. Looked up from germline, CDR1 is KGHSH and CDR2 is LQKENI.

The chain uses TRBV4-1 and TRBJ2-7; 9 nucleotides match TRBD2. The germline CDR1 and CDR2 sequences are MGHRA and YSYEKL. There are 16 residues in the CDR3. V was pared by 0 bases and J by 2 bases, with 5 bases of the junction left unmatched. The DNA for the CDR3 is TGCGCCAGCAGCCAAGATCTAAGCGGGAGGACCTACGAGCAGTACTTC. The encoded protein is CASSQDLSGRTYEQYF.

This chain joins TRBV6-5 and TRBJ2-5; 13 nucleotides line up with TRBD2. The V gene's germline CDR1 is MNHEY and CDR2 SVGAGI. This CDR3 contains 15 residues. V dropped 8 bases and J dropped 0; count of bases not matched to a gene: 3. The CDR3 spells CASGTSGMYQETQYF. CDR3 DNA sequence: TGTGCCAGCGGGACTAGCGGGATGTACCAAGAGACCCAGTACTTC.

The chain joins TRBV19 to TRBJ1-2, with D perhaps TRBD1 (5 bases). V was shortened by 6 bases and J by 7 bases, with 15 bases between the two germline ends. Looked up from germline, CDR1 is LNHDA and CDR2 is SQIVND (reference sequence). The CDR3 extends over 13 amino acids. The chain's CDR3 is CASSLQGLGGYTF. The CDR3 bases are TGTGCCAGTAGCCTCCAGGGACTAGGTGGCTACACCTTC. Using reference TRBV19 and TRBJ1-2 for the parts outside the CDR3, the full variable domain is DGGITQSPKYLFRKEGQNVTLSCEQNLNHDAMYWYRQDPGQGLRLIYYSQIVNDFQKGDIAEGYSVSREKKESFPLTVTSAQKNPTAFYLCASSLQGLGGYTFGSGTRLTVV.

This chain connects TRBV5-1 to TRBJ1-2, with 9 bases that match TRBD1. This CDR3 has 17 amino acids. The V segment lost 2 bases and the J segment 2 bases; nucleotides outside the gene matches: 10. Germline CDR1 is SGHRS and CDR2 is YFSETQ. CDR3 coding DNA: TGCGCCAGCAGCTTAGGGACAGGGAACGGTATCAACTATGGCTACACCTTC. Translation gives CASSLGTGNGINYGYTF.

The V call is TRBV6-2 or TRBV6-3, the J call TRBJ2-7, with 12 nucleotides matching TRBD1. The CDR3 covers 15 residues. With V trimmed by 1 base and J by 13 bases, 11 bases remained unmatched. Germline-derived CDR1 and CDR2 are MNHEY and SVGEGT. Written as DNA, the CDR3 is TGTGCCAGCAGTTACTTCCGGGACAGGGGGCGATGGTCCTACTTC. Its translation is CASSYFRDRGRWSYF.

The CDR3 is CASSKGQGRRGNTIYF. CDR3 in DNA: TGTGCCAGCAGCAAAGGACAGGGCAGACGTGGAAACACCATATATTTT. V usage is TRBV13 and J usage is TRBJ1-3, with 8 bases aligning to TRBD1. CDR1 is PRHDT and CDR2 is FYEKMQ in the germline V gene (reference sequence). The CDR3 spans 16 residues. J lost 3 bases, V lost 5 bases, and 9 bases had no gene match.

In this sample, this clone turned up once. J is TRBJ2-5 and V is TRBV28; D gene ambiguous. Trimming removed 4 bases at V and 4 bases at J, with 13 bases between. The germline V gene encodes CDR1 MDHEN and CDR2 SYDVKM. The CDR3 runs 14 residues. For the CDR3, the DNA is TGTGCCAGCAGTTCAACGGGTGTTACAGAGACCCAGTACTTC. It yields the protein CASSSTGVTETQYF.

A few counts support this clone. The chain employs TRBV7-9 and TRBJ2-2; the match to TRBD1 covers 9 bases. The CDR3 is 15 amino acids. Germline CDR1 and CDR2: SEHNR and FQNEAQ (reference sequence). The J segment lost 4 bases and the V segment lost 5 bases, leaving 5 bases of the junction unmatched. CDR3 sequence (DNA): TGTGCCAGCAGCCGGACAGGGGCTATCACCGGGGAGCTGTTTTTT. Translation: CASSRTGAITGELFF.

The chain has TRBV18 and TRBJ1-5; D unclear. The CDR3 consists of 16 residues. Looked up from germline, CDR1 is KGHSH and CDR2 is LQKENI. Trimming removed 4 bases from V and 4 bases from J, with 17 bases in between. The CDR3 nucleotides read TGTGCCAGCTCACTCCTGACATCTTCGAAGAATCAGCCCCAGCATTTT. Its translation: CASSLLTSSKNQPQHF.

The chain carries TRBV27 and TRBJ1-2, with D unresolved. The CDR3 has 12 amino acids. Deletions cut 7 bases from V and 2 bases from J, with 8 bases between. Germline CDR1 and CDR2: MNHEY and SMNVEV (reference sequence). The CDR3 reads CASKLKNYGYTF. CDR3 sequence (DNA): TGTGCCAGCAAGTTAAAGAACTATGGCTACACCTTC.